Listed below are T cell receptor beta chains from one sample, sequenced in a study of metastatic and nonmetastatic thyroid tumors. TCRdb used MiXCR to call clones anew from the PCR reads. The sample consists of about 12,000 clones, 20% to 25% of them appearing once. The sequencing sample was made of adjacent normal tissue. All receptors derive from a female donor with papillary thyroid cancer or a benign thyroid nodule (not recorded which). Some clones in this sample may be carry-over from other donors' samples. Both conserved end residues are part of each CDR3. A D gene is named only where the DNA matches it firmly.

J gene	V gene	D gene	CDR3 protein
TRBJ1-1	TRBV6-1	.	CASSERRGRTEAFF
TRBJ2-2	TRBV9	.	CASSVNLADSTGELFF
TRBJ2-3	TRBV7-6	.	CASSPDMDTQYF
TRBJ1-1	TRBV19	.	CSTEPGATEAFF
TRBJ2-1	TRBV6-1	.	CASSPVPYTSEHFF
TRBJ2-7	TRBV28	TRBD1	CAIPDRASYEQYF
TRBJ1-1	TRBV2	TRBD1	CASTWDSMNTEAFF
TRBJ2-5	TRBV20-1	.	CSASFQETQYF
TRBJ2-1	TRBV7-9	.	CASSTEWDEQFF
TRBJ2-5	TRBV5-5	TRBD1	CASSNQRQGQETQYF
TRBJ2-7	TRBV7-3	.	CASSLRTRYYEQYF
TRBJ1-2	TRBV7-9	.	CASSLASGNYGYTF
TRBJ2-7	TRBV5-1	TRBD1	CASSTRTGAYEQYF
TRBJ1-1	TRBV5-1	.	CASSLVAGTNTEAFF
TRBJ1-4	TRBV7-9	TRBD1	CASRSGGWNEKLIF
TRBJ1-2	TRBV5-1	.	CASRTDSQTNYGYTF
TRBJ2-4	TRBV6-1	TRBD1	CASSEGQGVNIQYF
TRBJ1-4	TRBV11-2	TRBD1	CASSTGQATTNEKLFF
TRBJ2-1	TRBV20-1	.	CSARDPGGSEQFF
TRBJ2-5	TRBV7-2	TRBD2	CASSLRPGGSASQRGETQYF
TRBJ1-1	TRBV5-6	.	CASSLGGSPEAFF
TRBJ2-5	TRBV20-1	TRBD2	CSASPFLAGVQETQYF
TRBJ2-1	TRBV27	TRBD1	CASSAGQVGYNEQFF
TRBJ2-3	TRBV2	TRBD2	CASSSGTSYGDTQYF
TRBJ2-1	TRBV27	.	CASSLGTTSYNEQFF
TRBJ2-2	TRBV6-2/TRBV6-3	TRBD2	CASSHPGLVGGTGNGELFF
TRBJ2-3	TRBV2	.	CASSRVGGGGDTQYF
TRBJ2-1	TRBV7-1	TRBD2	CASSRAPAGAAVAYNEQFF
TRBJ2-1	TRBV6-1	TRBD2	CASPRLAGWVDEQFF
TRBJ1-2	TRBV19	TRBD1	CASSIWGRGQDGYTF
TRBJ2-3	TRBV7-3	.	CAGSEGLRDTQYF
TRBJ1-4	TRBV6-1	.	CASSDSQKTKLFF
TRBJ2-7	TRBV6-1	.	CASKDRLISYEQYF
TRBJ2-3	TRBV12-3/TRBV12-4	TRBD2	CASSRLAGGGTDTQYF
TRBJ1-2	TRBV20-1	.	CSARDYDRTRNYGYTF